The entry below describes one T cell receptor beta chain. This specimen comes from a study of cytomegalovirus exposure and HLA in healthy donors. Some clones are missing from TCRdb's copy, which holds only in-frame ones; the method was immunoSEQ multiplex PCR. This sample has more than 90,000 clones, with around 88% found just once. Germline V lookup: CDR1 DFQATT, CDR2 SNEGSKA (reference sequence). The CDR3 spans 11 residues. Deletions cut 3 bases from V and 7 bases from J, with 10 bases between. The material sequenced was PBMCs. The genes are TRBV20-1 and TRBJ2-7, with a weak D call TRBD1 (6 bases). The receptor's source is a man aged 18 to 29 in good health and CMV-seronegative. CDR3 coding DNA: TGCAGTGCTAGGTCCCAGGGGGAGCAGTACTTC. It translates to CSARSQGEQYF.